This TCR beta chain was documented in a study of T cell responses to AZD1222 COVID-19 vaccine. About the research overall: Second-dose schedules of about 4 or about 12 weeks were combined.

Findings and limits, study-wide: Most donors were white British, females outnumbered males, and clonal diversity was possibly underestimated. Researchers took repertoire samples only after the peak T cell response had come.

Data came from immunoSEQ multiplex PCR; TCRdb stores just in-frame clones and leaves some out. The sample records around 140,000 clones, roughly 92% being singletons. Details on this clone: The antigen remains unidentified.

The CDR3 has 15 residues. Germline V gene sequence: CDR1 SNHLY, CDR2 FYNNEI. V was shortened by 6 bases and J by 0 bases, with 11 bases between the two germline ends. The material sequenced was peripheral blood, taken on day 0 of AZD1222 vaccination. The chain couples TRBV2 to TRBJ1-4; TRBD1 is a possible D gene (6 bases). This clonotype originated in an adult in good health. The CDR3 loop is CASSLTGTTNEKLFF. In DNA, the CDR3 is TGTGCCAGCAGCCTCACAGGGACAACTAATGAAAAACTGTTTTTT.